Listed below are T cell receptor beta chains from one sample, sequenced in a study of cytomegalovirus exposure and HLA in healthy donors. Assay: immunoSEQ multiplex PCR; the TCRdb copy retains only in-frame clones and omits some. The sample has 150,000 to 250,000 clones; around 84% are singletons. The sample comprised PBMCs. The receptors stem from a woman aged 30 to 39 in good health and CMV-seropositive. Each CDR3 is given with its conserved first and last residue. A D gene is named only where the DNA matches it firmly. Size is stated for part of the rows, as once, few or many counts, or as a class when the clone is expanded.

CDR3aa: CASSRTVYEQYF
CDR3nt: TGTGCCAGCAGCCGAACAGTTTACGAGCAGTACTTC
abundance: -
v_gene: TRBV5-6
j_gene: TRBJ2-7
d_gene: -

CDR3aa: CASSLSSGRASREQYF
CDR3nt: TGTGCCAGCAGTTTATCCAGCGGGAGGGCCTCACGGGAGCAGTACTTC
abundance: -
v_gene: TRBV28
j_gene: TRBJ2-7
d_gene: TRBD2

CDR3aa: CASSQLAGGYNEQFF
CDR3nt: TGCGCCAGCAGCCAATTAGCGGGAGGCTACAATGAGCAGTTCTTC
abundance: -
v_gene: TRBV4-1
j_gene: TRBJ2-1
d_gene: TRBD2

CDR3aa: CASRLNRAGEQFF
CDR3nt: TGTGCCAGCAGACTGAACAGGGCTGGTGAGCAGTTCTTC
abundance: -
v_gene: TRBV5-4
j_gene: TRBJ2-1
d_gene: -

CDR3aa: CASSYRQGTEQYF
CDR3nt: TGTGCCAGCAGTTACAGACAGGGAACCGAGCAGTACTTC
abundance: -
v_gene: TRBV6-6
j_gene: TRBJ2-7
d_gene: TRBD1

CDR3aa: CASSPHTDTQYF
CDR3nt: TGTGCCAGCAGCCCCCATACAGATACGCAGTATTTT
abundance: once
v_gene: TRBV7-6
j_gene: TRBJ2-3
d_gene: -

CDR3aa: CASRLTGSMGSYEQYF
CDR3nt: TGTGCCAGCAGATTGACAGGGTCAATGGGGTCCTACGAGCAGTACTTC
abundance: -
v_gene: TRBV27
j_gene: TRBJ2-7
d_gene: TRBD1

CDR3aa: CASNWETTEAFF
CDR3nt: TGTGCCAGCAACTGGGAGACGACTGAAGCTTTCTTT
abundance: -
v_gene: TRBV2
j_gene: TRBJ1-1
d_gene: -

CDR3aa: CASRQGTSGWETQYF
CDR3nt: TGCGCCAGCAGACAAGGGACTAGCGGTTGGGAGACCCAGTACTTC
abundance: -
v_gene: TRBV5-1
j_gene: TRBJ2-5
d_gene: TRBD2

CDR3aa: CASSSSLAGTYEQYF
CDR3nt: TGTGCCAGCTCATCCTCGCTAGCGGGGACCTACGAGCAGTACTTC
abundance: -
v_gene: TRBV18
j_gene: TRBJ2-7
d_gene: TRBD2

CDR3aa: CASSYFGGAGETQYF
CDR3nt: TGTGCCAGCAGTTACTTCGGGGGGGCGGGAGAGACCCAGTACTTC
abundance: few
v_gene: TRBV6-5
j_gene: TRBJ2-5
d_gene: TRBD2

CDR3aa: CASSLGNGRGDYEQYF
CDR3nt: TGTGCCAGCAGCTTGGGAAACGGACGGGGGGACTACGAGCAGTACTTC
abundance: -
v_gene: TRBV11-3
j_gene: TRBJ2-7
d_gene: TRBD2

CDR3aa: CASSSITGLRVTGELFF
CDR3nt: TGTGCCAGCAGCTCCATTACAGGGTTGCGCGTCACCGGGGAGCTGTTTTTT
abundance: -
v_gene: TRBV11-2
j_gene: TRBJ2-2
d_gene: -

CDR3aa: CATSRFTGRDSYNEQFF
CDR3nt: TGTGCCACCAGCAGATTCACAGGGAGAGACTCCTACAATGAGCAGTTCTTC
abundance: -
v_gene: TRBV15
j_gene: TRBJ2-1
d_gene: -

CDR3aa: CSVAHGRSSYNEQFF
CDR3nt: TGCAGCGTTGCCCACGGGAGGAGCTCCTACAATGAGCAGTTCTTC
abundance: -
v_gene: TRBV29-1
j_gene: TRBJ2-1
d_gene: TRBD2

CDR3aa: CAISEPRTGNNEQFF
CDR3nt: TGTGCCATCAGTGAGCCGAGGACAGGGAACAATGAGCAGTTCTTC
abundance: -
v_gene: TRBV10-3
j_gene: TRBJ2-1
d_gene: TRBD1

CDR3aa: CASSLREWYYEQYF
CDR3nt: TGCGCCAGCAGCTTGCGGGAGTGGTACTACGAGCAGTACTTC
abundance: -
v_gene: TRBV5-1
j_gene: TRBJ2-7
d_gene: -

CDR3aa: CASRDGGNYGYTF
CDR3nt: TGTGCCAGCCGGGACGGGGGGAACTATGGCTACACCTTC
abundance: -
v_gene: TRBV28
j_gene: TRBJ1-2
d_gene: -

CDR3aa: CASSALKGQPYGYTF
CDR3nt: TGTGCCAGCAGTGCATTAAAGGGACAACCCTATGGCTACACCTTC
abundance: -
v_gene: TRBV6-1
j_gene: TRBJ1-2
d_gene: -

CDR3aa: CASSLGTGGYEQYF
CDR3nt: TGTGCCAGCAGTCTTGGGACAGGGGGCTACGAGCAGTACTTC
abundance: -
v_gene: TRBV6-5
j_gene: TRBJ2-7
d_gene: TRBD1

CDR3aa: CASSDGGHANYGYTF
CDR3nt: TGTGCCAGCAGTGACGGAGGGCACGCTAACTATGGCTACACCTTC
abundance: -
v_gene: TRBV28
j_gene: TRBJ1-2
d_gene: -

CDR3aa: CASRGLQGGTEAFF
CDR3nt: TGTGCCAGCAGGGGCCTACAGGGCGGCACTGAAGCTTTCTTT
abundance: -
v_gene: TRBV7-9
j_gene: TRBJ1-1
d_gene: -

CDR3aa: CASSPPGSQETQYF
CDR3nt: TGTGCCAGCAGTCCCCCCGGGAGCCAAGAGACCCAGTACTTC
abundance: once
v_gene: TRBV27
j_gene: TRBJ2-5
d_gene: -

CDR3aa: CASSSGGNPREQYF
CDR3nt: TGTGCCAGCAGTTCGGGCGGGAACCCTCGCGAGCAGTACTTC
abundance: -
v_gene: TRBV28
j_gene: TRBJ2-7
d_gene: -

CDR3aa: CASSVRANQPQHF
CDR3nt: TGTGCCAGCAGTGTCAGGGCCAATCAGCCCCAGCATTTT
abundance: -
v_gene: TRBV2
j_gene: TRBJ1-5
d_gene: -

CDR3aa: CASSYGGRRRETQYF
CDR3nt: TGTGCCAGCAGTTATGGCGGGAGAAGGCGAGAGACCCAGTACTTC
abundance: -
v_gene: TRBV28
j_gene: TRBJ2-5
d_gene: TRBD2

CDR3aa: CASSYYQGPDTEAFF
CDR3nt: TGTGCCAGCAGTTACTACCAGGGTCCGGACACTGAAGCTTTCTTT
abundance: -
v_gene: TRBV6-5
j_gene: TRBJ1-1
d_gene: -

CDR3aa: CATSRDRASEAFF
CDR3nt: TGTGCCACCAGCCGGGACAGGGCCTCTGAAGCTTTCTTT
abundance: -
v_gene: TRBV15
j_gene: TRBJ1-1
d_gene: TRBD1

CDR3aa: CASSIFPGQDYEQYF
CDR3nt: TGTGCCAGCAGCATCTTCCCAGGGCAGGACTACGAGCAGTACTTC
abundance: -
v_gene: TRBV7-2
j_gene: TRBJ2-7
d_gene: -

CDR3aa: CASSPRTSGSHNEQFF
CDR3nt: TGTGCCAGTAGTCCCCGGACTAGCGGGAGTCACAATGAGCAGTTCTTC
abundance: -
v_gene: TRBV19
j_gene: TRBJ2-1
d_gene: TRBD2

CDR3aa: CASSPGTAANYGYTF
CDR3nt: TGTGCCAGCAGTCCAGGGACAGCAGCTAACTATGGCTACACCTTC
abundance: -
v_gene: TRBV9
j_gene: TRBJ1-2
d_gene: TRBD1

CDR3aa: CATSSISGTGRSYEQYF
CDR3nt: TGTGCCACCAGCAGTATTTCCGGGACAGGGCGCTCCTACGAGCAGTACTTC
abundance: -
v_gene: TRBV15
j_gene: TRBJ2-7
d_gene: TRBD1

CDR3aa: CASRSTGLYEQYF
CDR3nt: TGTGCCAGCAGATCCACAGGCCTCTACGAGCAGTACTTC
abundance: few
v_gene: TRBV28
j_gene: TRBJ2-7
d_gene: -

CDR3aa: CSAGPTSLQYF
CDR3nt: TGCAGTGCTGGGCCAACAAGTCTTCAGTACTTC
abundance: -
v_gene: TRBV20-1
j_gene: TRBJ2-7
d_gene: -

CDR3aa: CASSHTQGRNEQFF
CDR3nt: TGTGCCAGCAGCCACACACAGGGTAGAAATGAGCAGTTCTTC
abundance: -
v_gene: TRBV7-8
j_gene: TRBJ2-1
d_gene: -

CDR3aa: CASSPGAGGRGGYTF
CDR3nt: TGTGCCAGCAGTCCCGGGGCAGGGGGCCGTGGCGGCTACACCTTC
abundance: -
v_gene: TRBV27
j_gene: TRBJ1-2
d_gene: TRBD1

CDR3aa: CASSVGVRANNEQFF
CDR3nt: TGTGCCAGCAGTGTAGGTGTCAGGGCGAACAATGAGCAGTTCTTC
abundance: -
v_gene: TRBV2
j_gene: TRBJ2-1
d_gene: -

CDR3aa: CASSIASTDTQYF
CDR3nt: TGTGCCAGTAGTATAGCATCAACAGATACGCAGTATTTT
abundance: few
v_gene: TRBV19
j_gene: TRBJ2-3
d_gene: -

CDR3aa: CASSQDGAIPRGYTF
CDR3nt: TGCGCCAGCAGCCAAGATGGGGCAATCCCCCGAGGCTACACCTTC
abundance: -
v_gene: TRBV4-1
j_gene: TRBJ1-2
d_gene: -

CDR3aa: CASSSRREDEQYF
CDR3nt: TGTGCCAGCAGCTCGCGCAGGGAAGACGAGCAGTACTTC
abundance: -
v_gene: TRBV7-3
j_gene: TRBJ2-7
d_gene: -

CDR3aa: CSARDDEQFF
CDR3nt: TGCAGTGCTAGAGACGATGAGCAGTTCTTC
abundance: -
v_gene: TRBV20-1
j_gene: TRBJ2-1
d_gene: -

CDR3aa: CASSPDRDTEAFF
CDR3nt: TGTGCCAGCAGTCCTGACAGGGACACTGAAGCTTTCTTT
abundance: -
v_gene: TRBV27
j_gene: TRBJ1-1
d_gene: TRBD1

CDR3aa: CASSRQGASEQYF
CDR3nt: TGTGCCAGCAGCAGACAGGGGGCCAGCGAGCAGTACTTC
abundance: -
v_gene: TRBV2
j_gene: TRBJ2-7
d_gene: TRBD1

CDR3aa: CSGKGKGSGETQYF
CDR3nt: TGCAGCGGTAAGGGAAAGGGAAGCGGCGAGACCCAGTACTTC
abundance: -
v_gene: TRBV29-1
j_gene: TRBJ2-5
d_gene: -

CDR3aa: CASSPKRGSYNEQFF
CDR3nt: TGTGCCAGCAGCCCCAAGAGAGGTTCCTACAATGAGCAGTTCTTC
abundance: once
v_gene: TRBV9
j_gene: TRBJ2-1
d_gene: -

CDR3aa: CSAGTGYNEQFF
CDR3nt: TGCAGCGCCGGGACAGGATACAATGAGCAGTTCTTC
abundance: -
v_gene: TRBV29-1
j_gene: TRBJ2-1
d_gene: TRBD1

CDR3aa: CASSLAVSHNNGQYF
CDR3nt: TGTGCCAGCAGTTTAGCTGTATCCCACAACAATGGGCAGTATTTT
abundance: -
v_gene: TRBV28
j_gene: TRBJ2-3
d_gene: -

CDR3aa: CASSPRPRAGELFF
CDR3nt: TGTGCCAGCAGCCCCCGACCCCGGGCCGGGGAGCTGTTTTTT
abundance: -
v_gene: TRBV11-2
j_gene: TRBJ2-2
d_gene: -

CDR3aa: CASSLVLRSSRNRDTQYF
CDR3nt: TGCGCCAGCAGCTTGGTGCTTAGATCCAGCAGGAACCGAGATACGCAGTATTTT
abundance: -
v_gene: TRBV5-1
j_gene: TRBJ2-3
d_gene: -

CDR3aa: CASSLDGAGASHEQYF
CDR3nt: TGTGCCAGCAGCTTAGATGGGGCGGGAGCTTCCCACGAGCAGTACTTC
abundance: -
v_gene: TRBV11-1
j_gene: TRBJ2-7
d_gene: TRBD2

CDR3aa: CASAPLFETPTTDTQYF
CDR3nt: TGTGCCAGCGCCCCCCTGTTCGAGACACCCACCACAGATACGCAGTATTTT
abundance: -
v_gene: TRBV27
j_gene: TRBJ2-3
d_gene: -

CDR3aa: CASSQANLRYNEQFF
CDR3nt: TGTGCCAGCAGCCAAGCTAATCTGAGGTACAATGAGCAGTTCTTC
abundance: -
v_gene: TRBV4-2
j_gene: TRBJ2-1
d_gene: -

CDR3aa: CASSESQQVQIYGYTF
CDR3nt: TGTGCCAGCAGCGAATCCCAACAAGTACAGATCTATGGCTACACCTTC
abundance: few
v_gene: TRBV7-9
j_gene: TRBJ1-2
d_gene: -

CDR3aa: CASSPDVGLTF
CDR3nt: TGTGCCAGCTCACCGGACGTCGGACTCACCTTC
abundance: few
v_gene: TRBV18
j_gene: TRBJ1-2
d_gene: -

CDR3aa: CASSQKQGAVGELFF
CDR3nt: TGTGCCAGCAGCCAGAAACAGGGGGCGGTCGGGGAGCTGTTTTTT
abundance: -
v_gene: TRBV4-2
j_gene: TRBJ2-2
d_gene: TRBD1

CDR3aa: CASSPNLDRGTGELFF
CDR3nt: TGCGCCAGCAGCCCAAACCTGGACAGGGGAACCGGGGAGCTGTTTTTT
abundance: once
v_gene: TRBV5-1
j_gene: TRBJ2-2
d_gene: TRBD1